A single sample gave rise to the 20 T cell receptor beta chains below, sequenced in a study of OX40 agonist ivuxolimab in advanced cancers. Profiling relied on immunoSEQ multiplex PCR, and the TCRdb table lists in-frame clones only, not all of them. Altogether approximately 70,000 clones are present, roughly nine tenths being singletons, with the ten largest covering approximately 1.3%. Sequencing used CD4+ or CD8+ T cells sorted from blood, obtained in a trial of the OX40 agonist ivuxolimab. Receptor source: an adult with an advanced solid tumor such as melanoma, head and neck, liver or kidney cancer.

The rearrangement joins TRBV11-2 to TRBJ2-7; tentatively, D is TRBD1 (5 bases). The CDR3 runs 13 residues. The V gene's germline CDR1 is SGHAT and CDR2 FQNNGV. With 4 bases removed from V and 6 bases from J, the gap between germline ends came to 13 bases. CDR3 loop: CASSSQGMSEQYF. Here the CDR3 DNA reads TGTGCCAGCAGCTCTCAGGGAATGAGCGAGCAGTACTTC.

This sequence joins TRBV19 and TRBJ1-5, with D perhaps TRBD1 (6 bases). Trimming stripped 6 bases from V and 6 bases from J, with 9 bases between. From germline, CDR1 is LNHDA and CDR2 SQIVND (reference sequence). The CDR3 covers 12 residues. The CDR3 sequence: CASRGGGQPQHF. In DNA form, the CDR3 reads TGTGCCAGTAGAGGGGGGGGTCAGCCCCAGCATTTT. The full variable domain, rest sourced from reference TRBV19 and TRBJ1-5, is DGGITQSPKYLFRKEGQNVTLSCEQNLNHDAMYWYRQDPGQGLRLIYYSQIVNDFQKGDIAEGYSVSREKKESFPLTVTSAQKNPTAFYLCASRGGGQPQHFGDGTRLSIL.

V usage is TRBV7-3 and J usage is TRBJ2-3; perhaps TRBD2 as D (6 bases). V shed 1 base and J shed 0 bases, with 8 bases lying between them. Germline V gene lookup returns CDR1 SGHTA and CDR2 FQGTGA. The CDR3 is made up of 15 amino acids. CDR3 region: CASSLSGKSTDTQYF. In nucleotides, the CDR3 is TGTGCCAGCAGCTTAAGCGGGAAGAGCACAGATACGCAGTATTTT.

A note on this clone: Other DNA sequences of this sample code for an identical CDR3. This chain links TRBV9 with TRBJ1-1; D remains unclear. Germline V lookup: CDR1 SGDLS, CDR2 YYNGEE. The CDR3 extends over 13 amino acids. The V and J ends lost 5 bases and 1 base respectively, with 9 bases between them. CDR3 in DNA: TGTGCCAGCAGTGCCACGGGGAACACTGAAGCTTTCTTT. Translation gives CASSATGNTEAFF.

This clone was detected once. The chain uses TRBV5-1 and TRBJ2-2; D is perhaps TRBD1 (5 bases). The CDR3 consists of 14 residues. With 4 bases removed from V and 3 bases from J, the gap between germline ends came to 10 bases. Germline CDR1 is SGHRS and CDR2 is YFSETQ. This CDR3 reads CASSPDSYTGELFF. DNA of the CDR3: TGCGCCAGCAGCCCTGACAGTTACACCGGGGAGCTGTTTTTT.

This chain uses TRBV7-2 with TRBJ2-1; 9 positions agree with TRBD2. Germline values: CDR1 SGHTA, CDR2 FQGNSA. J gave up 3 bases and V 5 bases, and 11 bases lay outside the gene matches. This CDR3 has 17 residues. CDR3 sequence: CASSLAGGTSFYNEQFF. The CDR3 DNA sequence: TGTGCCAGCAGCCTGGCGGGGGGGACTAGCTTCTACAATGAGCAGTTCTTC.

The chain links TRBV7-9 to TRBJ1-4; 10 bases map to TRBD1. Germline loops: CDR1 SEHNR, CDR2 FQNEAQ (reference sequence). There are 15 residues in the CDR3. Germline trimming cut 5 bases from V and 3 bases from J; bases unmatched to any gene: 3. The CDR3 bases are TGTGCCAGCAGCCCCGGGACAGGGGCTAATGAAAAACTGTTTTTT. Translated, it gives CASSPGTGANEKLFF.

This clone appeared a single time. This sequence joins TRBV6-6 and TRBJ1-6; D unclear. CDR3 size: 13 residues. Trimming removed 8 bases from V and 13 bases from J, with 18 bases in between. Germline V gene lookup returns CDR1 MNHNY and CDR2 SVGAGI (reference sequence). The CDR3 nucleotides are TGTGCCAGCTCCCCGGGCCCGGGGTTCCCCCTCCACTTT. Protein: CASSPGPGFPLHF.

This clone was recorded a few times. This chain links TRBV30 with TRBJ1-4, with D hard to call. Trimming pared 2 bases from V and 0 bases from J, leaving 10 bases between. CDR3 length: 15 amino acids. Germline CDR1 reads GTSNPN; CDR2 reads SVGIG (reference sequence). CDR3: CAWSSGVATNEKLFF. In DNA form, the CDR3 reads TGTGCCTGGAGTAGTGGGGTTGCAACTAATGAAAAACTGTTTTTT.

This clone was found once. The chain is built from TRBV11-2 and TRBJ2-3, with unresolved D. The germline V gene has CDR1 SGHAT and CDR2 FQNNGV. V lost 1 base and J 6 bases, leaving 5 bases between the germline ends. This CDR3 region has 12 residues. The CDR3, as DNA: TGTGCCAGCAGCTTAGCTCGGGATACGCAGTATTTT. Amino acid sequence: CASSLARDTQYF.

This clone was found a few times. CDR3 in amino acids: CASSLALGAVGTDTQYF. In DNA form, the CDR3 reads TGTGCCAGCAGCTTAGCGTTGGGGGCCGTTGGCACAGATACGCAGTATTTT. The chain joins TRBV7-9 to TRBJ2-3, with D possibly matching TRBD1 (6 bases). The CDR3 totals 17 residues. Trimming stripped 0 bases from V and 1 base from J, with 14 bases between. The V gene's germline CDR1 is SEHNR and CDR2 FQNEAQ (reference sequence).

This rearrangement joins TRBV5-4 to TRBJ1-1; maybe TRBD1 (5 bases). Germline CDR1 is SGHNT and CDR2 is YYREEE (reference sequence). Between the trimmed V and J ends, which lost 4 bases and 7 bases, there was a span of 11 bases. CDR3 length: 12 amino acids. CDR3 region: CASSPGAGEAFF. The DNA for the CDR3 is TGTGCCAGCAGCCCCGGGGCAGGTGAAGCTTTCTTT.

The genes are TRBV28 and TRBJ1-3, with TRBD1 matching over 10 bases. V was clipped by 5 bases and J by 4 bases; unmatched bases: 5. This CDR3 contains 15 residues. Germline-derived CDR1 and CDR2 are MDHEN and SYDVKM. For the CDR3, the DNA is TGTGCCAGCAGTCTTAGGACAGGGGGAGGAAACACCATATATTTT. It translates to CASSLRTGGGNTIYF.

V gene TRBV29-1 combines with J gene TRBJ2-2; D is unresolved. This CDR3 is built from 11 residues. Trimming pared 7 bases from V and 6 bases from J, leaving 9 bases between. Germline CDR1 reads SQVTM; CDR2 reads ANQGSEA. CDR3 loop: CSAAVSGELFF. The CDR3 DNA is TGCAGCGCAGCAGTCTCCGGGGAGCTGTTTTTT.

The chain couples TRBV27 to TRBJ2-5; a possible D gene is TRBD1 (6 bases). Deletions cut 5 bases from V and 2 bases from J, with 18 bases between. CDR1 and CDR2 (germline): MNHEY, SMNVEV (reference sequence). The CDR3 totals 16 residues. CDR3 in amino acids: CASSPPPGHQQETQYF. DNA of the CDR3: TGTGCCAGCAGTCCCCCCCCGGGACACCAACAAGAGACCCAGTACTTC.

The chain couples TRBV4-1 to TRBJ1-6; D call uncertain. The V gene lost 3 bases and the J gene lost 5 bases, with 5 bases spanning the gap. The CDR3 has 13 amino acids. The germline V gene encodes CDR1 MGHRA and CDR2 YSYEKL. The CDR3 DNA is TGCGCCAGCAGCCAGATGCATAATTCACCCCTCCACTTT. Translating gives CASSQMHNSPLHF.

Regarding this clone: At the DNA level, this CDR3 is encoded by other sequences in the same sample as well. V gene TRBV20-1 combines with J gene TRBJ1-2; D uncertain. With 4 bases removed from V and 7 bases from J, the gap between germline ends came to 10 bases. The CDR3 runs to 11 residues. Germline CDR1 reads DFQATT; CDR2 reads SNEGSKA (reference sequence). For the CDR3, the DNA is TGCAGTGCTACCCCGGGAGGTGGCTACACCTTC. It encodes CSATPGGGYTF.

This clone came up once. The V gene is TRBV25-1, the J gene TRBJ1-2; D perhaps matches TRBD1 (5 bases). Germline loops: CDR1 MGHDK, CDR2 SYGVNS. The CDR3 extends over 13 amino acids. V was shortened by 6 bases and J by 8 bases, with 16 bases between the two germline ends. The CDR3 sequence: CASRVTGAGGYTF. The CDR3 region has the DNA TGTGCCAGCAGGGTTACCGGGGCGGGGGGCTACACCTTC.

The chain employs TRBV5-4 and TRBJ2-1; 8 bases are shared with TRBD1. The CDR3 loop spans 17 amino acids. CDR1 is SGHNT and CDR2 is YYREEE in the germline V gene (reference sequence). V gave up 2 bases and J gave up 0 bases; unmatched junction bases: 7. The CDR3 sequence is CASSFPVGQGSYNEQFF. DNA for the CDR3: TGTGCCAGCAGCTTTCCTGTAGGACAGGGCTCCTACAATGAGCAGTTCTTC.

The chain joins TRBV10-3 to TRBJ2-6; D remains ambiguous. The CDR3 consists of 16 residues. CDR1 is ENHRY, CDR2 SYGVKD, per germline. V lost 2 bases and J 0 bases, leaving 8 bases between the germline ends. CDR3 sequence: CAISEPSNSGANVLTF. CDR3 nucleotides: TGTGCCATCAGTGAGCCGAGTAACTCTGGGGCCAACGTCCTGACTTTC.